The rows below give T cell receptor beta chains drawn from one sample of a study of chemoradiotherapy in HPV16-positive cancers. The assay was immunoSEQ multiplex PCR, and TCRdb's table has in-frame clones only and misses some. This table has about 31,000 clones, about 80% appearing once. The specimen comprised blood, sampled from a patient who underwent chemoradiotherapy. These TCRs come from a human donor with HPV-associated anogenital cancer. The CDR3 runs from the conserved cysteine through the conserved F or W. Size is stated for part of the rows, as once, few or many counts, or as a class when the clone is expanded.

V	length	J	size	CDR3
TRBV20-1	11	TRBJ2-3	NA	CSAPLLGAMYF
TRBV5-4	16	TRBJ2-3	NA	CASSPTAGGRTDTQYF
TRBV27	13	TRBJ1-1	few	CASSLAGQAEAFF
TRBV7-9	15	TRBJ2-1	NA	CASSTTSGGINEQFF
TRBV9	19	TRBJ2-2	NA	CASSAPKFRGRMNTGELFF
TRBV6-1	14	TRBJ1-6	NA	CASQITGVNSPLHF
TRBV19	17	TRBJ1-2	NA	CASSTQRTLASNYGYTF
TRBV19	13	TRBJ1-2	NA	CASSRQGSNGYTF
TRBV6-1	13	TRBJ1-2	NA	CASSESRAHGYTF
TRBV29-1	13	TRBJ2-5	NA	CSALTLVSETQYF
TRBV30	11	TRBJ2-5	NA	CAWIREETQYF
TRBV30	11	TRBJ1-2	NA	CAWSGGRGYTF
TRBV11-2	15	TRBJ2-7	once	CASSLDLTVSYEQYF
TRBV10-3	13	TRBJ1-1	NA	CAISAAGGTEAFF
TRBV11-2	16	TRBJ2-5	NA	CASSLGLAGGQETQYF
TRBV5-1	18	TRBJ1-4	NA	CASSSGYRRGTTNEKLFF
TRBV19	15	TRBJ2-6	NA	CASIPVGAGANVLTF
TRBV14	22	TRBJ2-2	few	CASSPRRTRQLLNSANTGELFF
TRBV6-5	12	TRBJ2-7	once	CASRRQGDEQYF
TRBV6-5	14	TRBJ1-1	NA	CASSLTAVYTEAFF
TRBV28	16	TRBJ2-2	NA	CASLGGGQGDTGELFF
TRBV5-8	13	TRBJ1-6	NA	CASARNFNSPLHF
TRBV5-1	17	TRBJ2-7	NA	CASSWTGTSGQSYEQYF
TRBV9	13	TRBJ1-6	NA	CASNRGRVSPLHF
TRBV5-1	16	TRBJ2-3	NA	CASSRLAGGAADTQYF
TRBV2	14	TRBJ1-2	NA	CASRSLTPLRGYTF
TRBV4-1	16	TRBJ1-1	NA	CASSHPREPLNTEAFF
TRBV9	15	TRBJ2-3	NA	CASSGAGENTDTQYF
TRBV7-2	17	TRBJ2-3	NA	CASSPSGRGAHSDTQYF